This TCR beta chain originates from a study of identical twins' blood T cells. Overall study results and limits: Each donor's most abundant TCRbeta clonotypes shared more CDR3 sequences with her twin than unrelated donors.

This clonotype has a handful of counts. Antigen specificity is unknown. In the source study's methods: Each donor had about 90,000 to nearly 500,000 clonotypes. TCRdb independently ran MiXCR on the 5' RACE reads; one entry per CDR3 protein. The V and J calls were determined by TCRdb, not by the authors. This table holds 350,000 to 400,000 distinct CDR3 sequences, under 30% found once. The donors were healthy female monozygous twins, three pairs in total. The three twin pairs were reared together, likely meeting the same infections. Per the germline V gene, CDR1 is SNHLY and CDR2 is FYNNEI. The length of the CDR3 is 14 residues. Between the trimmed V and J ends, which lost 5 bases and 3 bases, there was a span of 13 bases.

Sequenced input: PBMCs. The chain links TRBV2 to TRBJ1-1; tentative D call: TRBD1 (6 bases). The TCR comes from a woman between 18 and 55 years old in good health. Here the CDR3 reads CASSIQGYDTEAFF. The CDR3 nucleotides read TGTGCCAGCAGTATCCAGGGGTATGACACTGAAGCTTTCTTT.